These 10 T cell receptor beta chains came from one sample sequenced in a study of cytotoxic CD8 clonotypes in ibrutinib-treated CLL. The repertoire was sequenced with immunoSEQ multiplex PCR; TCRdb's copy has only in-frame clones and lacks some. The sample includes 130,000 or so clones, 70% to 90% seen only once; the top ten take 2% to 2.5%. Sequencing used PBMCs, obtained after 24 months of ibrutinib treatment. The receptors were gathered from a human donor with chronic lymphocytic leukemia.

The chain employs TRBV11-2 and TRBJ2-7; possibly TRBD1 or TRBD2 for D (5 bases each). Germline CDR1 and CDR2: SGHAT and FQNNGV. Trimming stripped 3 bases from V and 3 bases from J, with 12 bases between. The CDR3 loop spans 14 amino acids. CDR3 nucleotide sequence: TGTGCCAGCAGCTTTGACGGGGCTGTCTACGAGCAGTACTTC. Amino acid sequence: CASSFDGAVYEQYF. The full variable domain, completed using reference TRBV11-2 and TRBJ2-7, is EAGVAQSPRYKIIEKRQSVAFWCNPISGHATLYWYQQILGQGPKLLIQFQNNGVVDDSQLPKDRFSAERLKGVDSTLKIQPAKLEDSAVYLCASSFDGAVYEQYFGPGTRLTVT.

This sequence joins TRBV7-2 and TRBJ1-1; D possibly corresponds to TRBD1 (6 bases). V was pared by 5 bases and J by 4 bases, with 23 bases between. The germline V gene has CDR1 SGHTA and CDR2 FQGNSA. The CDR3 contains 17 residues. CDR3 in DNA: TGTGCCAGCAGCCCGTCTCCCTACCGGGGGCGGGGCACTGAAGCTTTCTTT. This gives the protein CASSPSPYRGRGTEAFF.

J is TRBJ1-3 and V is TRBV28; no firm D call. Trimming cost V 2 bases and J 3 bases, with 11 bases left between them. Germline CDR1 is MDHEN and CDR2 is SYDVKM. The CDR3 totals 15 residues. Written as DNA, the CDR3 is TGTGCCAGCAGTTTAACCATTCCGGGTGGAAACACCATATATTTT. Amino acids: CASSLTIPGGNTIYF.

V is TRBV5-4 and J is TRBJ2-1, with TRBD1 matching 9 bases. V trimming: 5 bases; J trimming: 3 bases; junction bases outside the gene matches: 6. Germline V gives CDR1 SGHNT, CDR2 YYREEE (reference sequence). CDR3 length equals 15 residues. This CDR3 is CASSMGGQGYNEQFF. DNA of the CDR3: TGTGCCAGCAGTATGGGGGGACAGGGCTACAATGAGCAGTTCTTC. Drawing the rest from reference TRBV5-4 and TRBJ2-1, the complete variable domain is ETGVTQSPTHLIKTRGQQVTLRCSSQSGHNTVSWYQQALGQGPQFIFQYYREEENGRGNFPPRFSGLQFPNYSSELNVNALELDDSALYLCASSMGGQGYNEQFFGPGTRLTVL.

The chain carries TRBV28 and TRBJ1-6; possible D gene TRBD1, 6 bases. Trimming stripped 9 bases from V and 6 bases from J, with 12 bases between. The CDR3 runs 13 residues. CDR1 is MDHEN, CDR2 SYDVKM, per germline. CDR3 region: CARDGGRNSPLHF. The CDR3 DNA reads TGTGCCAGGGACGGGGGGCGTAATTCACCCCTCCACTTT.

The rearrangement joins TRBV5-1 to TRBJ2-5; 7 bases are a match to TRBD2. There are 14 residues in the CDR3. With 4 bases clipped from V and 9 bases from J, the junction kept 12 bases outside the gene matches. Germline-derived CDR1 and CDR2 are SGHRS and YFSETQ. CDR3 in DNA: TGCGCCAGCAGCAGAGGCAGGGACTACGTGTCCCAGTACTTC. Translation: CASSRGRDYVSQYF.

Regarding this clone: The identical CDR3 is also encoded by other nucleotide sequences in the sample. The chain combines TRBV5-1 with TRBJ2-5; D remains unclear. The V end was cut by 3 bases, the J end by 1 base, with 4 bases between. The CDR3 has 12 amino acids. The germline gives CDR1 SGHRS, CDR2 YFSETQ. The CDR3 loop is CASSSSQETQYF. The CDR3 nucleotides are TGCGCCAGCAGCTCCTCCCAAGAGACCCAGTACTTC.

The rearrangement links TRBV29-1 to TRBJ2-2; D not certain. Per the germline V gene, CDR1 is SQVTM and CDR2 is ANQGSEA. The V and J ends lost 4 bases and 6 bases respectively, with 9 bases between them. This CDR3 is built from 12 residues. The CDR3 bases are TGCAGCGTTGGTGGGTACGCCGGGGAGCTGTTTTTT. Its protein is CSVGGYAGELFF.

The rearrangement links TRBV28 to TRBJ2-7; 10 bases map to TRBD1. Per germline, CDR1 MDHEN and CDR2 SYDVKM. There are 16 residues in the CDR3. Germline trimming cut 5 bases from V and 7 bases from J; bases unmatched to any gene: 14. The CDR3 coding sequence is TGTGCCAGCAGTAGCCCCGCCGGGACAGGGGCTTTTGAGCAGTACTTC. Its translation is CASSSPAGTGAFEQYF.

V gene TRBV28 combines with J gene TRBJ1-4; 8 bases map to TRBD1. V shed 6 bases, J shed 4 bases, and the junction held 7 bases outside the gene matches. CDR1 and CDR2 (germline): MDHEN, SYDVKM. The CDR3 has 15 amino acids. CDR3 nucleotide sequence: TGTGCCAGCAGGACTCAGGGGGCATATAATGAAAAACTGTTTTTT. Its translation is CASRTQGAYNEKLFF.